This note documents a single T cell receptor (beta chain) sequence. Per the original data handling: Amplification from reference gene primers served as the basis for estimated nucleated cell counts. Clones were read by immunoSEQ multiplex PCR, and TCRdb kept only the in-frame ones, dropping some. V and J calls and clone size follow that table, whereas D and trimming were derived from the DNA. The data show 87,000 or so clones, about 86% seen once. The sample is drawn from a study of blood T cell repertoires in COVID-19. Across the whole study: The United States, Italy and Spain supplied acute and convalescent COVID-19 samples. T cells, B-cell-depleted T cells, or PBMCs provided the cDNA or gDNA that served as material.

V lost 1 base to trimming and J lost 8 bases, with 18 bases between them. There are 15 residues in the CDR3. The V gene's germline CDR1 is SQVTM and CDR2 ANQGSEA. This TCR was recovered from a woman older than 75 in a cohort sampled during active or convalescent COVID-19. The chain recombines TRBV29-1 with TRBJ2-1, with D possibly matching TRBD2 (7 bases). The specimen was peripheral blood. The CDR3 bases are TGCAGCGTTGAAGGCGGGTCGGGGGGCGGAGATGAGCAGTTCTTC. It translates to CSVEGGSGGGDEQFF.